This record concerns one TCR beta chain sequence. Its antigen is not identified. One end of the junction is discordant with germline, which a read error may explain. CDR3 length: 15 amino acids. Germline CDR1 is SSHAT and CDR2 is FNYEAQ (reference sequence). PCR employed 60 Vbeta and 13 Jbeta primers. The protocol was immunoSEQ multiplex PCR, while the TCRdb copy is restricted to in-frame clones and leaves out a portion. The data hold roughly 120,000 clones, with about 10% observed a single time. The sample belongs to a study of cytomegalovirus exposure and HLA in healthy donors. General observations from the study: Researchers reported from a later analysis that most CMV-associated TCR beta chains appeared HLA-restricted. As immune exposure information, only CMV serostatus was available. Associated with HLA alleles at 0.05 false discovery rate in a later analysis were around 15,000 TCR beta sequences.

This sequence joins TRBV7-7 and TRBJ2-5; TRBD2 aligns across 13 bases. Material: PBMCs. This TCR was sampled from a man aged 30-40 years in good health and CMV-seronegative. Written as DNA, the CDR3 is TGTGCTAGCAGCCGGACTAGCGGGAGCGGAGAGACCCAGTACTTC. Protein sequence: CASSRTSGSGETQYF.